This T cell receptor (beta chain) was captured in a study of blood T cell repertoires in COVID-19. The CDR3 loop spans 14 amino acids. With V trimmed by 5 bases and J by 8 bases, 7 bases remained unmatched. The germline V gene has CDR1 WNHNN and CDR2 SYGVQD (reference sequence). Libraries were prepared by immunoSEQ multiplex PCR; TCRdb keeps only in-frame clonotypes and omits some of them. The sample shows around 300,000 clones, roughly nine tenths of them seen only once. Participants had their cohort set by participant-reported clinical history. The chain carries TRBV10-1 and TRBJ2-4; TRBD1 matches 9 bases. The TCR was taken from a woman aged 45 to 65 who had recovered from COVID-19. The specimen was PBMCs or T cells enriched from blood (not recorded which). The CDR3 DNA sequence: TGCGCCAGCAGTCGGGACAGGGCAGCGGACATTCAGTACTTC. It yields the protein CASSRDRAADIQYF.